This T cell receptor (beta chain) came from a study of identifying expanded T cells in peripheral blood. During the collection period, no donor immune events like infections were recorded. Whole-study results and caveats: Technical replicates showed 0.9 to 1.5 changed clones; two weeks approximately 15; four weeks 19. Two-week clone count variance significantly increased as total template count grew.

Remarks on this clone: Its antigen remains unidentified.

CDR3 size: 14 residues. V trimming: 4 bases; J trimming: 6 bases; junction bases outside the gene matches: 12. Germline V CDR1 and CDR2: SQVTM, ANQGSEA. Sequenced by immunoSEQ multiplex PCR; TCRdb stores in-frame clones only, minus some. The profile covers approximately 92,000 clones, with 70% to 90% appearing a single time and 4.5% taken by the ten largest. Sequenced input: blood. The rearrangement joins TRBV29-1 to TRBJ2-7, with 7 nucleotides matching TRBD2. The source is a person aged 18 to 75 in good health. This chain's CDR3 is CSVVVYTGGSEQYF. In DNA, the CDR3 is TGCAGCGTTGTGGTCTACACCGGCGGGAGCGAGCAGTACTTC.